The rows below give T cell receptor beta chains drawn from one sample of a study of blood T cell repertoires in COVID-19. Measured with immunoSEQ multiplex PCR; TCRdb has only the in-frame clones, and not every one. Of approximately 300,000 clones detected, 80% to 95% appear once; the ten largest clones hold 15% to 20%. The specimen was PBMCs or T cells enriched from blood (not recorded which). Every receptor here comes from a woman in her 30s who had recovered from COVID-19. Each CDR3 is given with its conserved first and last residue. Fields, in order: D gene, V gene, CDR3 length, clone size, J gene, CDR3 DNA, CDR3 protein. A D gene is named only where the DNA matches it firmly. Some rows have no size entry. The others give once, few or many, or a class for an expanded clone.

-	TRBV28	14	-	TRBJ2-5	TGTGCCAGCATTTACTCAGGCAGGGCGGAGACCCAGTACTTC	CASIYSGRAETQYF
-	TRBV5-1	13	-	TRBJ1-1	TGCGCCAGCAAACACGCGGTGGACACTGAAGCTTTCTTT	CASKHAVDTEAFF
-	TRBV5-6	15	once	TRBJ2-6	TGTGCCAGCAGCTTTTTACTTGGTGGGGCCAACGTCCTGACTTTC	CASSFLLGGANVLTF
TRBD1	TRBV7-9	14	-	TRBJ1-1	TGTGCCAGCAGCTTAGATACCGGGACAGTTGAAGCTTTCTTT	CASSLDTGTVEAFF
-	TRBV4-3	16	-	TRBJ1-1	TGCGCCAGCAGCCAAGATCGGGGGGCTGCGAACACTGAAGCTTTCTTT	CASSQDRGAANTEAFF
TRBD1	TRBV7-2	16	-	TRBJ2-4	TGTGCCAGCAGCTTAAGTAGGACAGGGGGCCAAAACATTCAGTACTTC	CASSLSRTGGQNIQYF
-	TRBV28	16	-	TRBJ1-2	TGTGCCAGCACCCCGCCCCTGGGAGGGGACCCCTATGGCTACACCTTC	CASTPPLGGDPYGYTF
-	TRBV28	15	-	TRBJ1-5	TGTGCCAGCCGAGCGGCGGGGACCTTCAATCAGCCCCAGCATTTT	CASRAAGTFNQPQHF
-	TRBV27	12	-	TRBJ2-3	TGTGCCAGCAGCGGGGTGGTAGATACGCAGTATTTT	CASSGVVDTQYF
-	TRBV12-3/TRBV12-4	13	-	TRBJ1-3	TGTGCCAGCGGAGTGGCGTCTGGAAACACCATATATTTT	CASGVASGNTIYF
TRBD2	TRBV27	15	-	TRBJ2-7	TGTGCCAGCAGTTTAAGGGCTAGCGGACGCTACGAGCAGTACTTC	CASSLRASGRYEQYF
TRBD1	TRBV6-6	15	few	TRBJ1-5	TGTGCCAGCAGAACTCGACCGGGACAGAATCAGCCCCAGCATTTT	CASRTRPGQNQPQHF